This entry is about one TCR beta chain. Per the study methods: The authors estimated nucleated cell counts from reference gene primer amplification. Measured with immunoSEQ multiplex PCR; TCRdb has only the in-frame clones, and not every one. The DNA was the basis for D and trimming; V, J and clone size are from that table. The repertoire holds 80,000 to 90,000 clones, with 86% as singletons. The data derive from a study of blood T cell repertoires in COVID-19. Across the whole study: Both acute and convalescent COVID-19 samples were obtained from the United States, Italy and Spain. T cells, B-cell-depleted T cells, or PBMCs supplied cDNA or gDNA.

The clonotype comes from a man older than 75 with active or convalescent COVID-19. Sample: peripheral blood.

CDR3 loop: CASSYRGRELFF. The CDR3 DNA reads TGTGCCAGCAGTTACAGGGGCCGGGAGCTGTTTTTT. This chain uses TRBV28 with TRBJ2-2; the match to TRBD1 covers 7 bases. This CDR3 is 12 amino acids long. Germline V gene data show CDR1 as MDHEN and CDR2 as SYDVKM. With 4 bases clipped from V and 9 bases from J, the junction kept 2 bases outside the gene matches.